A selection of T cell receptor beta chains follows, all from one sample in a study of OX40 agonist ivuxolimab in advanced cancers. Sequenced by immunoSEQ multiplex PCR; TCRdb stores in-frame clones only, minus some. Of 96,000 or so clones in the sample, less than 85% were seen once. Sequencing used CD4+ or CD8+ T cells sorted from blood, obtained in a trial of the OX40 agonist ivuxolimab. Source of these receptors: an adult with an advanced solid tumor such as melanoma, head and neck, liver or kidney cancer. The CDR3 runs from the conserved cysteine through the conserved F or W. The order of the fields is V gene, clone size, D gene, J gene, CDR3 protein, CDR3 DNA. A D gene is named only where the DNA matches it firmly. Expanded clones get a size class; other rows say once, few or many, or leave the size out.

>TRBV5-1|once|.|TRBJ2-1
CASRYSGASYNEQFF
TGCGCCAGCAGATATAGCGGTGCCTCCTACAATGAGCAGTTCTTC
>TRBV4-1|.|.|TRBJ2-1
CASSQDPPDEQFF
TGCGCCAGCAGCCAAGATCCCCCCGATGAGCAGTTCTTC
>TRBV30|.|TRBD1|TRBJ1-2
CAWSARHDRGRRGNYGYTF
TGTGCCTGGAGTGCACGACACGACAGGGGTCGACGGGGGAACTATGGCTACACCTTC
>TRBV9|.|.|TRBJ2-1
CASSGGAYNEQFF
TGTGCCAGCAGCGGGGGAGCGTACAATGAGCAGTTCTTC
>TRBV29-1|.|.|TRBJ1-6
CSVGQAYNSPLHF
TGCAGCGTTGGACAGGCATATAATTCACCCCTCCACTTT
>TRBV10-2|.|.|TRBJ1-1
CASRKTGNTEAFF
TGCGCCAGCAGGAAGACAGGGAACACTGAAGCTTTCTTT
>TRBV4-2|.|TRBD2|TRBJ2-3
CASSQDSLAGAGATDTQYF
TGTGCCAGCAGCCAAGATAGCCTAGCGGGAGCGGGAGCGACAGATACGCAGTATTTT
>TRBV7-3|.|.|TRBJ2-7
CASSLKQGSYEQYF
TGTGCCAGCAGCTTAAAACAGGGCTCCTACGAGCAGTACTTC
>TRBV27|.|TRBD2|TRBJ2-7
CASSFSGKNEQYF
TGTGCCAGCAGTTTTAGCGGGAAAAACGAGCAGTACTTC
>TRBV27|.|.|TRBJ1-2
CASRKDDRQFDYGYTF
TGTGCCAGCAGGAAGGATGACAGGCAATTTGACTATGGCTACACCTTC
>TRBV7-2|.|.|TRBJ2-7
CASSLDRKPTIYEQYF
TGTGCCAGCAGCTTAGACAGGAAACCCACTATTTACGAGCAGTACTTC
>TRBV7-9|.|.|TRBJ2-1
CASSLPGRDSYNEQFF
TGTGCCAGCAGCTTACCGGGGCGGGACTCCTACAATGAGCAGTTCTTC
>TRBV29-1|.|TRBD2|TRBJ2-3
CSVVGLAGITDTQYF
TGCAGCGTTGTTGGGCTAGCGGGAATCACAGATACGCAGTATTTT
>TRBV5-6|.|.|TRBJ2-1
CASSSGTEQFF
TGTGCCAGCAGCTCCGGGACGGAGCAGTTCTTC
>TRBV28|.|TRBD2|TRBJ2-2
CASSRLAGGELFF
TGTGCCAGCAGTCGACTAGCGGGGGGGGAGCTGTTTTTT
>TRBV10-3|few|TRBD2|TRBJ2-3
CATRTSGGRGTDTQYF
TGTGCCACCAGGACTAGCGGGGGGCGGGGCACAGATACGCAGTATTTT
>TRBV4-3|once|.|TRBJ1-2
CASSPQGAYGYTF
TGCGCCAGCAGCCCTCAGGGTGCCTATGGCTACACCTTC
>TRBV18|once|.|TRBJ2-7
CASSPDSYEQYF
TGTGCCAGCTCACCGGACAGCTACGAGCAGTACTTC
>TRBV5-1|few|.|TRBJ2-1
CASSLEPGSSYNEQFF
TGCGCCAGCAGCTTGGAGCCCGGGAGTTCCTACAATGAGCAGTTCTTC
>TRBV19|.|.|TRBJ2-1
CASSIDKYNEQFF
TGTGCCAGTAGTATAGACAAGTACAATGAGCAGTTCTTC
>TRBV18|.|TRBD2|TRBJ2-7
CASSPRAGGAYEQYF
TGTGCCAGCTCACCACGAGCGGGGGGCGCCTACGAGCAGTACTTC
>TRBV6-1|.|.|TRBJ1-5
CASSPWERAGEPQHF
TGTGCCAGCAGTCCATGGGAGAGAGCGGGGGAGCCCCAGCATTTT
>TRBV23-1|.|.|TRBJ2-1
CASSQSLRGSYNEQFF
TGCGCCAGCAGTCAATCGCTCCGGGGCTCCTACAATGAGCAGTTCTTC
>TRBV7-8|.|.|TRBJ1-1
CASSTRRGGDTEAFF
TGTGCCAGCAGCACCAGACGGGGGGGGGACACTGAAGCTTTCTTT
>TRBV7-2|.|.|TRBJ2-7
CASSPGAGPYEQYF
TGTGCCAGCAGCCCCGGCGCGGGGCCCTACGAGCAGTACTTC
>TRBV7-2|.|TRBD2|TRBJ2-5
CASSLAGGLETQYF
TGTGCCAGCAGCTTAGCGGGAGGGTTGGAGACCCAGTACTTC
>TRBV11-3|.|.|TRBJ1-2
CASSLTSNYGYTF
TGTGCCAGCAGTCTGACATCTAACTATGGCTACACCTTC
>TRBV7-2|.|.|TRBJ2-6
CASSLSGLSGANVLTF
TGTGCCAGCAGCTTATCAGGGCTCTCTGGGGCCAACGTCCTGACTTTC
>TRBV28|few|.|TRBJ2-7
CASSLVGPYEQYF
TGTGCCAGCAGTTTGGTGGGGCCCTACGAGCAGTACTTC
>TRBV5-1|.|TRBD1|TRBJ2-5
CASSLWGQGEETQYF
TGCGCCAGCAGCTTGTGGGGACAGGGGGAAGAGACCCAGTACTTC
>TRBV15|.|TRBD2|TRBJ2-1
CATSRDRGVHEQFF
TGTGCCACCAGCAGAGATCGGGGGGTCCATGAGCAGTTCTTC
>TRBV30|.|.|TRBJ1-4
CAWSRQPNEKLFF
TGTGCCTGGAGTCGACAGCCAAATGAAAAACTGTTTTTT
>TRBV15|.|TRBD1|TRBJ1-2
CATSIAGQGAANYGYTF
TGTGCCACCAGCATTGCGGGACAGGGGGCCGCTAACTATGGCTACACCTTC
>TRBV7-2|.|.|TRBJ1-1
CASSPRQGSMNTEAFF
TGTGCCAGCAGCCCCCGGCAGGGGAGCATGAACACTGAAGCTTTCTTT
>TRBV28|once|TRBD1|TRBJ1-3
CASSPSPGQGFGNTIYF
TGTGCCAGCAGCCCTTCTCCGGGACAGGGATTCGGAAACACCATATATTTT
>TRBV2|.|.|TRBJ1-1
CASSEGFGVLTEAFF
TGTGCCAGCAGTGAGGGTTTTGGGGTCTTAACTGAAGCTTTCTTT
>TRBV5-8|.|.|TRBJ1-4
CASSLTLTADNEKLFF
TGTGCCAGCAGCTTGACCCTAACAGCTGATAATGAAAAACTGTTTTTT
>TRBV19|.|TRBD2|TRBJ2-2
CATSPGGGTGELFF
TGTGCCACCTCCCCCGGGGGGGGAACCGGGGAGCTGTTTTTT
>TRBV9|.|TRBD2|TRBJ2-5
CASSEGTGGALETQYF
TGTGCCAGCAGCGAGGGAACGGGAGGAGCTTTGGAGACCCAGTACTTC
>TRBV5-3|.|TRBD2|TRBJ2-1
CARSPGTSGNNEQFF
TGTGCCAGAAGCCCGGGGACTAGCGGGAACAATGAGCAGTTCTTC
>TRBV7-2|.|.|TRBJ1-4
CASSLKANEKLFF
TGTGCCAGCAGCTTAAAAGCTAATGAAAAACTGTTTTTT
>TRBV14|.|.|TRBJ2-3
CASSQGRSSTDTQYF
TGTGCCAGCAGCCAAGGGAGGTCTAGCACAGATACGCAGTATTTT
>TRBV29-1|.|TRBD1|TRBJ1-3
CSVGQGGSGNTIYF
TGCAGCGTTGGACAGGGAGGTTCTGGAAACACCATATATTTT
>TRBV18|.|.|TRBJ1-5
CASSQGWNQPQHF
TGTGCCAGCTCACAGGGTTGGAATCAGCCCCAGCATTTT
>TRBV30|medium-sized|.|TRBJ1-1
CAWSYEGVDTEAFF
TGTGCCTGGAGTTATGAGGGTGTGGACACTGAAGCTTTCTTT
>TRBV19|.|.|TRBJ1-2
CASSEGDYGYTF
TGTGCCAGTAGTGAGGGGGACTATGGCTACACCTTC
>TRBV14|few|.|TRBJ2-3
CASSQGTRNTDTQYF
TGTGCCAGCAGCCAAGGTACCAGGAACACAGATACGCAGTATTTT
>TRBV7-9|.|.|TRBJ2-1
CASSLGYGGDNEQFF
TGTGCCAGCAGCTTGGGGTACGGGGGTGACAATGAGCAGTTCTTC
>TRBV27|.|.|TRBJ1-2
CASSLSGEHGYTF
TGTGCCAGCAGTTTATCGGGGGAACATGGCTACACCTTC
>TRBV21-1|.|.|TRBJ1-1
CASSKEGRTGEAFF
TGTGCCAGCAGCAAAGAGGGGCGGACAGGCGAAGCTTTCTTT
>TRBV6-5|.|TRBD1|TRBJ1-1
CASSYRAGQGLGEAFF
TGTGCCAGCAGTTACCGAGCGGGACAGGGGTTGGGTGAAGCTTTCTTT